These 11 T cell receptor beta chains originate from one sample sequenced in a study of T cell clonality in common variable immunodeficiency. TCRdb keeps only in-frame clones here, not all; method: immunoSEQ multiplex PCR. The sample is made up of some 39,000 clones, none counted only once. The sequenced sample consisted of peripheral blood mononuclear cells. These receptors all come from a person aged 18-70 years in good health.

This clone has at least ten counts. Read coverage stops 3 residues before the CDR3 terminus; the germline J gene supplies the remainder. The rearrangement uses TRBV9 and TRBJ2-2, with TRBD2 matching over 7 bases. This CDR3 spans 14 amino acids. The V gene's germline CDR1 is SGDLS and CDR2 YYNGEE. The trim removed 6 bases at V and 4 bases at J, leaving 6 bases unmatched. Incomplete CDR3 DNA: TGTGCCAGCACCGTCACGGGGGGCACCGGGGAG. It translates to CASTVTGGTGE. The entire CDR3 sequence reads CASTVTGGTGELFF.

On this clone: The read terminates 3 residues ahead of where the CDR3 ends, so the germline J gene completes it. The V and J genes are TRBV6-2 or TRBV6-3 and TRBJ2-3; TRBD2 aligns across 10 bases. CDR3 length equals 15 residues. The trim removed 6 bases at V and 3 bases at J, leaving 6 bases unmatched. CDR1 is MNHEY and CDR2 is SVGEGT in the germline V gene. CDR3 bases read: TGTGCCAGCAGAAGCGGACTAGCGGCTACAGATACG. Encoded protein: CASRSGLAATDT. The entire CDR3 reads CASRSGLAATDTQYF.

This clone was detected ten times or more. Incomplete CDR3 DNA: TGTGCCAGCAGTGAAGAGGTGGGCAATGGGGCCAACGTC. It yields the protein CASSEEVGNGANV. The complete CDR3 sequence is CASSEEVGNGANVLTF. The rearrangement uses TRBV6-1 and TRBJ2-6; no reliable D call. The read terminates 3 residues ahead of where the CDR3 ends, so the germline J gene completes it. Germline V CDR1 and CDR2: MNHNS, SASEGT. This CDR3 has 16 residues. V lost 1 base and J 3 bases, leaving 10 bases between the germline ends.

Points on this clone: The CDR3 extends 3 residues past the end of the read, so its final part is completed from the germline J gene. The chain employs TRBV6-4 and TRBJ1-5; 7 bases map to TRBD1. This CDR3 has 15 residues. Germline-derived CDR1 and CDR2 are MRHNA and SNTAGT. The sequenced part of the CDR3 DNA is TGTGCCAGCAGTGAGTCGGAGGGGGCAGGAGATCCC. Translating it yields CASSESEGAGDP. The entire CDR3 is CASSESEGAGDPQHF.

The CDR3 is CAWSVHKGAYNDYTF. Incomplete CDR3 DNA: TGTGCCTGGAGTGTACACAAGGGGGCGTACAATGAC. The J gene is TRBJ1-2, the V gene TRBV30, with TRBD1 matching over 7 bases. Sequencing ends 3 residues short of the CDR3 end; the germline J gene provides the rest. This CDR3 is built from 15 residues. CDR1 and CDR2 (germline): GTSNPN, SVGIG (reference sequence).

This clone was seen at least ten times. The read falls 3 residues short of the CDR3 end, and the missing part is taken from the germline J gene. The chain joins TRBV7-8 to TRBJ2-7, with 10 bases lining up with TRBD1. Trimming took 4 bases from V and 6 from J; bases not matched to a gene: 3. This CDR3 region has 13 residues. From germline, CDR1 is SGHVS and CDR2 FQNEAQ. This chain's CDR3 is CASSWGQGTEQYF. The covered CDR3 bases are TGTGCCAGCAGCTGGGGACAGGGGACCGAG.

This clone was seen ten or more times. The CDR3 goes on 3 residues after the read ends, and that part is filled in from the germline J gene. The V and J genes are TRBV5-5 and TRBJ2-1, with D tentatively TRBD1 (6 bases). The CDR3 covers 15 residues. The germline CDR1 and CDR2 sequences are SGHKS and YYEKEE (reference sequence). The V end was cut by 3 bases, the J end by 0 bases, with 10 bases between. The CDR3 bases that were read are TGTGCCAGCAGCTCGGACAGCCCCTCCTACAATGAG. It specifies CASSSDSPSYNE. The whole CDR3 region reads CASSSDSPSYNEQFF.

This clone came up many times. From the germline J gene comes the end of the CDR3, since the read stops 3 residues before it. This rearrangement joins TRBV4-1 to TRBJ2-5, with 7 bases lining up with TRBD2. CDR1 is MGHRA and CDR2 is YSYEKL in the germline V gene. With 0 bases clipped from V and 4 bases from J, the junction kept 5 bases outside the gene matches. This CDR3 spans 15 amino acids. The CDR3 reads CASSQDTGGRETQYF. The CDR3 bases that were read are TGCGCCAGCAGCCAAGATACGGGGGGACGAGAGACC.

This clone was seen ten or more times. CDR3 residues: CASTRTGSPGNTIYF. The part of the CDR3 DNA that was read is TGCGCCAGCACCCGCACAGGGAGCCCTGGAAACACC. This chain uses TRBV5-1 with TRBJ1-3; D might be TRBD1 (6 bases). From the germline J gene comes the end of the CDR3, since the read stops 3 residues before it. Trimming pared 6 bases from V and 2 bases from J, leaving 15 bases between. Germline lookup yields CDR1 SGHRS and CDR2 YFSETQ. This CDR3 comprises 15 residues.

This clone was recorded at least ten times. The read gets to within 3 residues of the CDR3 end, and the germline J gene fills in the rest. The chain combines TRBV4-2 with TRBJ2-3, with TRBD2 matching over 9 bases. CDR3 length: 17 residues. Germline lookup yields CDR1 LGHNA and CDR2 YNFKEQ. CDR3 sequence reads: CASSQVPLAGRLETQYF. The sequenced part of the CDR3 DNA is TGTGCCAGCAGCCAGGTCCCTCTAGCGGGAAGGCTGGAGACG.

This clone was picked up many times. The read falls 3 residues short of the CDR3 end, and the missing part is taken from the germline J gene. This chain connects TRBV5-1 to TRBJ2-3; maybe TRBD1 (6 bases). CDR3 length: 12 amino acids. CDR1 SGHRS and CDR2 YFSETQ come from the germline V gene. Trimming pared 5 bases from V and 3 bases from J, leaving 7 bases between. This chain's CDR3 is CASRQGTDTQYF. The covered CDR3 bases are TGCGCCAGCAGGCAGGGGACAGATACG.